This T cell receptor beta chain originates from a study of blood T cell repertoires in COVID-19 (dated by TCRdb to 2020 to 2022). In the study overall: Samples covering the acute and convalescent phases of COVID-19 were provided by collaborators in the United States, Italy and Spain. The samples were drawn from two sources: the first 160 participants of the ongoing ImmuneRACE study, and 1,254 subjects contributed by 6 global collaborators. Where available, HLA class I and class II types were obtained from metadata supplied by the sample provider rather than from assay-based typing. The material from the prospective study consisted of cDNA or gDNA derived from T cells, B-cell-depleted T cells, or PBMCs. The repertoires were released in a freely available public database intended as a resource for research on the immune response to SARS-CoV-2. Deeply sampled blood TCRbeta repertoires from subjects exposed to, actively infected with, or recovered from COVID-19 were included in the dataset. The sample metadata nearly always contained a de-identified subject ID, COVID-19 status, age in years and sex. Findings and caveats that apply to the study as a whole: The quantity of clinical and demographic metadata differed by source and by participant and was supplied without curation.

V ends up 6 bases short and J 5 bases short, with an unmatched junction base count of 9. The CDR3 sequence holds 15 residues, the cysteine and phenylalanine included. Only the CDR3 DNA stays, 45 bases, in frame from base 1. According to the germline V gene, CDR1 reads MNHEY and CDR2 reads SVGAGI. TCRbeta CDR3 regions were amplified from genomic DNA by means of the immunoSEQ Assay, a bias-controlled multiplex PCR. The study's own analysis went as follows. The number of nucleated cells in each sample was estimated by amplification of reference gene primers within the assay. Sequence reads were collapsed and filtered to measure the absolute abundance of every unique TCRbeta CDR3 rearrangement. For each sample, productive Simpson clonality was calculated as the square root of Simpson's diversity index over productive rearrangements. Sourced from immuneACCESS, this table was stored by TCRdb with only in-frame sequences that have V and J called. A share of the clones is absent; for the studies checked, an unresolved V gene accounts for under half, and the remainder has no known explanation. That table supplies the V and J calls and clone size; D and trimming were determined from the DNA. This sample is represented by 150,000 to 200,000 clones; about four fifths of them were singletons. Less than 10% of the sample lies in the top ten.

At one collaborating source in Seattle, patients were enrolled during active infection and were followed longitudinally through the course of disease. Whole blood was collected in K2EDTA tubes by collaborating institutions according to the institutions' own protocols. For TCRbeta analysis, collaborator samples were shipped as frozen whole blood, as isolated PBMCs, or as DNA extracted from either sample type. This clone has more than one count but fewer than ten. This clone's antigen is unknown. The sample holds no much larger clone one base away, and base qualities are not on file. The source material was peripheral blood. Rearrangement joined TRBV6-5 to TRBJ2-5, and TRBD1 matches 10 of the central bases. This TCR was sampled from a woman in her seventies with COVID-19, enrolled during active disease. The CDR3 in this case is CASRTGTGVWETQYF. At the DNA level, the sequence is TGTGCCAGCAGAACCGGGACAGGGGTGTGGGAGACCCAGTACTTC.